Listed below are T cell receptor beta chains from one sample, sequenced in a study of cytomegalovirus exposure and HLA in healthy donors. Sequencing was performed with immunoSEQ multiplex PCR; in TCRdb, only in-frame clones are kept and a portion is missing. This table has 90,000 to 110,000 clones, approximately 16% appearing once. Sequencing used PBMCs. The receptors derive from a female donor in good health and CMV-seronegative. Each CDR3 is given with its conserved first and last residue. A D gene is named only where the DNA matches it firmly. Size values are once, few and many counts, or a class for expanded clones, and some rows have none.

NA	TRBV21-1	TRBJ2-4	NA	CASSKALSGRAPNIQYF	TGTGCCAGCAGCAAAGCCCTTAGCGGGAGGGCTCCAAACATTCAGTACTTC
NA	TRBV2	TRBJ1-1	NA	CASSDRTVMNTEAFF	TGTGCCAGCAGTGACAGGACAGTGATGAACACTGAAGCTTTCTTT
NA	TRBV11-2	TRBJ1-3	NA	CASSEAGSVISGNTIYF	TGTGCCAGCAGCGAAGCAGGGTCCGTTATCTCTGGAAACACCATATATTTT
NA	TRBV28	TRBJ1-1	NA	CASSPSGGNTEAFF	TGTGCCAGCAGCCCCTCGGGGGGGAACACTGAAGCTTTCTTT
NA	TRBV4-2	TRBJ2-1	NA	CASSQGQGQFF	TGTGCCAGCAGCCAGGGGCAAGGGCAGTTCTTC
few	TRBV9	TRBJ1-2	TRBD1	CASSLETGGTYGYTF	TGTGCCAGCAGCCTAGAGACAGGGGGAACCTATGGCTACACCTTC
NA	TRBV6-5	TRBJ2-1	TRBD2	CASVRRGGRYNEQFF	TGTGCCAGCGTCAGACGGGGGGGCCGTTACAATGAGCAGTTCTTC
NA	TRBV7-9	TRBJ2-5	NA	CASTQETQYF	TGTGCCAGCACACAAGAGACCCAGTACTTC
NA	TRBV27	TRBJ2-7	TRBD1	CASSPRTGDYEQYF	TGTGCCAGCAGCCCGAGGACAGGAGACTACGAGCAGTACTTC
NA	TRBV30	TRBJ1-3	NA	CAWKSGPNSIYF	TGTGCCTGGAAGAGCGGGCCCAATTCTATATATTTT
few	TRBV5-1	TRBJ2-1	TRBD1	CASSPGDSYNEQFF	TGCGCCAGCAGCCCCGGGGACAGTTACAATGAGCAGTTCTTC
NA	TRBV2	TRBJ2-1	TRBD2	CASSLARTSGRNEQFF	TGTGCCAGCAGCCTCGCCCGGACTAGCGGGAGAAATGAGCAGTTCTTC